A selection of T cell receptor beta chains follows, all from one sample in a study of CD4 T cells in relation to SARS-CoV-2 and coronaviruses. Profiled with immunoSEQ multiplex PCR; TCRdb holds only in-frame clones, not every one. The data show about 21,000 clones, roughly 69% seen once. Antigen specificity for these receptors is unknown. The material sequenced was CD4+ T cells from PBMCs, cultured in vitro. The receptors stem from a human donor in good health. Both conserved end residues are part of each CDR3. Each record gives: J gene, clone size, D gene, V gene, CDR3 protein, CDR3 DNA. D genes are given only for firm matches. Only part of the rows carry a size: once, few, many, or a class if the clone is expanded.

TRBJ2-5 NA TRBD2 TRBV5-6 CATRTSGRETQYF TGTGCCACACGGACTAGCGGGAGGGAGACCCAGTACTTC
TRBJ2-5 NA NA TRBV15 CATSRSEQETQYF TGTGCCACCAGCAGATCCGAACAAGAGACCCAGTACTTC
TRBJ2-1 NA NA TRBV24-1 CATSEVSSYNEQFF TGTGCCACCAGTGAGGTAAGCTCCTACAATGAGCAGTTCTTC
TRBJ1-1 large NA TRBV7-2 CASSHYEGPEAFF TGTGCCAGCAGCCACTACGAGGGGCCTGAAGCTTTCTTT
TRBJ1-2 once NA TRBV9 CASSVVGSIDHYGYTF TGTGCCAGCAGCGTAGTTGGTAGCATAGATCACTATGGCTACACCTTC
TRBJ1-4 NA NA TRBV3-1/TRBV3-2 CASSHREREKLFF TGTGCCAGCAGCCACAGGGAGAGGGAAAAACTGTTTTTT
TRBJ2-2 NA NA TRBV7-2 CASTLVANTGELFF TGTGCCAGCACCCTGGTGGCGAACACCGGGGAGCTGTTTTTT
TRBJ1-2 few NA TRBV5-4 CASSPGQFGGYGYTF TGTGCCAGCAGCCCCGGACAGTTTGGGGGCTATGGCTACACCTTC
TRBJ2-7 medium-sized NA TRBV7-8 CASSPRGGPDSYEQYF TGTGCCAGCAGCCCCCGCGGCGGGCCCGACTCCTACGAGCAGTACTTC
TRBJ1-5 NA NA TRBV2 CASRHGTGQLNQPQHF TGTGCCAGCAGGCATGGGACCGGACAGCTAAATCAGCCCCAGCATTTT
TRBJ1-1 NA NA TRBV6-5 CASRRDSTRTEAFF TGTGCCAGCAGACGGGACTCGACACGAACTGAAGCTTTCTTT
TRBJ2-3 NA NA TRBV5-1 CASSSMPPDTQYF TGCGCCAGCAGCTCGATGCCTCCGGATACGCAGTATTTT
TRBJ1-5 NA NA TRBV19 CASSIDLQGYNQPQHF TGTGCCAGTAGTATAGATCTGCAGGGGTACAATCAGCCCCAGCATTTT
TRBJ1-2 once NA TRBV27 CASSYTGPNYGYTF TGTGCCAGCAGTTATACAGGACCTAACTATGGCTACACCTTC
TRBJ2-1 NA TRBD2 TRBV19 CASSLWTSGGRNEQFF TGTGCCAGTAGTCTCTGGACTAGCGGGGGGCGGAATGAGCAGTTCTTC
TRBJ2-5 NA TRBD1 TRBV6-5 CASRRTGLETQYF TGTGCCAGCAGGCGGACAGGTCTGGAGACCCAGTACTTC
TRBJ2-5 NA NA TRBV11-2 CASSPRTVQETQYF TGTGCCAGCAGCCCCCGTACAGTGCAAGAGACCCAGTACTTC
TRBJ2-5 NA NA TRBV3-1/TRBV3-2 CASSQVTETQYF TGTGCCAGCAGCCAAGTTACGGAGACCCAGTACTTC
TRBJ2-7 NA NA TRBV19 CASSIGPYIPSYEQYF TGTGCCAGTAGTATTGGGCCGTATATCCCCTCCTACGAGCAGTACTTC
TRBJ2-3 NA NA TRBV24-1 CATSDLLSGTSTDTQYF TGTGCCACCAGTGATTTGCTTAGCGGTACTAGCACAGATACGCAGTATTTT